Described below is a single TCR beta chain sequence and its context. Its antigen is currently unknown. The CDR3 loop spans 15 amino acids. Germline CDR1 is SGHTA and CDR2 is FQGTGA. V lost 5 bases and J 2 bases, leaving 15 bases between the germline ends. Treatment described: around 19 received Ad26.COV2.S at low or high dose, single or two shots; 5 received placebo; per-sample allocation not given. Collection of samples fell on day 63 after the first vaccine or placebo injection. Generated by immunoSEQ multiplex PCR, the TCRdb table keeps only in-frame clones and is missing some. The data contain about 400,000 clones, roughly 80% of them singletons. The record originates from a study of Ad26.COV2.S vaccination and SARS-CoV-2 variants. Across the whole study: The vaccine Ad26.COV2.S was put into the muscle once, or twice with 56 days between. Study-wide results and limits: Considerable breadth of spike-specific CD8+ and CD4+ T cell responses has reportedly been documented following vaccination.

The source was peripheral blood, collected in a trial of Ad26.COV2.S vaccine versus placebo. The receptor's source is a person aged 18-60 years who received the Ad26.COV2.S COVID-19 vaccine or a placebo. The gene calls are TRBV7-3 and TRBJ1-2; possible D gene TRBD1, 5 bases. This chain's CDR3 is CASSVSGTENYGYTF. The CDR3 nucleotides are TGTGCCAGCAGCGTTTCCGGGACGGAGAACTATGGCTACACCTTC. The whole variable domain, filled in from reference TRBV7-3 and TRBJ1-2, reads GAGVSQTPSNKVTEKGKYVELRCDPISGHTALYWYRQSLGQGPEFLIYFQGTGAADDSGLPNDRFFAVRPEGSVSTLKIQRTERGDSAVYLCASSVSGTENYGYTFGSGTRLTVV.